The TCR beta chain under discussion was sequenced for a study of T cell responses to AZD1222 COVID-19 vaccine (dated by TCRdb to 2020 to 2022). For the study in its entirety: A total of 230 or so trial participants underwent TCR sequencing, of whom about 210 received two doses of AZD1222 and about 26 received two doses of the MenACWY control vaccine. Trial participants were enrolled by age into subgroups of 18-55, 56-69 and 70-plus years, and 148, 28 and 57 TCR-sequenced participants, respectively, were included in these subgroups. General study outcomes and caveats: Epitopes outside the regions mutated in the B.1.351 and B.1.1.7 variants were reportedly recognized by nearly half of the unique spike-specific TCRs. Conclusions about previously exposed vaccinees are limited, since just a handful of AZD1222 recipients were seropositive for SARS-CoV-2 at baseline. A significant rise in spike-specific TCR breadth and depth was observed after two AZD1222 doses relative to day 0 and relative to MenACWY recipients. Participants were mostly white British, with more females than males. The authors suggested clonal diversity may have been underestimated. The vaccine-associated CD4 TCRs covered the entire spike protein, and the dominant responses fell in regions 160-218 and 743-854. The 56-69-year group was small, and its depth increase did not reach significance, likely because of low power. Because no day 14 peak-response samples were available, the repertoires could be characterized only after the peak T cell response.

The CDR3 regions of human TCRbeta chains were subjected to immunosequencing. In the source study's methods: TCRs in the repertoires were matched against a reference library of SARS-CoV-2-specific TCRs that had been generated with the MIRA antigen-specificity platform. Breadth was defined as the fraction of unique TCRs that were SARS-CoV-2-associated. Depth was defined as the fraction of total T cells that were SARS-CoV-2-associated. Using the MIRA data, each spike-specific TCR was assigned both to the spike region to which the TCR was reactive and to a CD4 or CD8 class. Log10-transformed breadth and depth values were compared by one-way ANOVA with Sidak's multiple comparisons tests. Held by TCRdb, this immuneACCESS table contains in-frame sequences only and omits some clones. Under half of the omission traces to an unresolved V gene where checked; the cause of the rest is unknown. Clone size and V and J calls were adopted from that table, with D and trimming inferred from the DNA. Here the sample has approximately 150,000 clones; around 88% occur a single time. Together, the top ten hold about 3.4% of the sample.

Details on this clone: Its antigen is unknown. Base quality data are lacking; no much larger clone is found one base away.

This specimen's time point label, per the study, means: baseline before first vaccination. The treatment or condition label, read with the paper, signifies: meningococcal conjugate vaccine given as trial control. Vaccinee samples were obtained from the UK trials COV001 and COV002, which included a single-blind randomized controlled phase 2/3 trial of AZD1222 (ChAdOx1 nCoV-19) in healthy adults. Trial participant PBMC samples were collected at day 0 and day 28 after the second dose for TCRbeta chain sequencing. Ends trimmed: V by 8 bases, J by 8 bases; bases unmatched to a gene: 8. The CDR3 starts with the cysteine, ends with the phenylalanine, and has 13 residues. Only the CDR3 DNA stays, 39 bases, in frame from base 1. The germline V gene (reference sequence) supplies CDR1 LNHDA and CDR2 SQIVND.

Recombination linked TRBV19 to TRBJ1-4, with 7 bases matching TRBD1. This receptor was identified in an adult in good health. Material: peripheral blood, obtained on day 0 of MenACWY control vaccination. The CDR3 reads as follows: CASRQGKEEKLFF. DNA sequence: TGTGCCAGTCGACAGGGTAAGGAGGAAAAACTGTTTTTT.